The 8 T cell receptor beta chains below all came from one sample that was sequenced in a study of vaccination effects on CD4 cells after COVID-19. Sequencing was performed with immunoSEQ multiplex PCR; in TCRdb, only in-frame clones are kept and a portion is missing. The data contain about 20,000 clones, less than 85% of them singletons. The antigens of these receptors remain unknown. Under the ViraFEST assay, PBMC were stimulated with viral peptide pools so that antigen-specific CD4+ T cells expanded. Sequencing was performed afterwards. CD4+ T cell isolation took place after less than 13 days of culture. The sample here was CD4+ T cells from PBMCs cultured with HCoV-229E spike peptides, taken before COVID-19 vaccination. These receptor sequences come from a human donor who received a COVID-19 vaccine.

The DNA of the CDR3 is TGTGCCAGCAGCTTAAAGGGGGTAGAAGATACGCAGTATTTT. It yields the protein CASSLKGVEDTQYF. The chain recombines TRBV7-7 with TRBJ2-3, with D possibly being TRBD1 (6 bases). Per the germline V gene, CDR1 is SSHAT and CDR2 is FNYEAQ (reference sequence). V lost 2 bases and J lost 5, with 11 bases in between. This CDR3 region has 14 residues. The whole variable domain, filled in from reference TRBV7-7 and TRBJ2-3, reads GAGVSQSPRYKVTKRGQDVTLRCDPISSHATLYWYQQALGQGPEFLTYFNYEAQPDKSGLPSDRFSAERPEGSISTLTIQRTEQRDSAMYRCASSLKGVEDTQYFGPGTRLTVL.

Comments on this clone: One junction end disagrees with the germline gene, perhaps due to a read error. The chain employs TRBV18 and TRBJ1-6, with D possibly being TRBD1 (6 bases). CDR3 length equals 18 residues. Looked up from germline, CDR1 is KGHSH and CDR2 is LQKENI. CDR3 amino acids: CASSPRGAHGSHNSPLHF. Written as DNA, the CDR3 is TGTGCCAGCTCACCACGGGGGGCGCATGGCTCCCATAATTCACCCCTCCACTTT.

As concerns this clone: This specimen includes other DNA sequences encoding the same CDR3. This chain joins TRBV15 and TRBJ2-5; D gene ambiguous. V dropped 0 bases and J dropped 5 bases, with 4 bases sitting between them. CDR1 LNHNV and CDR2 YYDKDF come from the germline V gene (reference sequence). The CDR3 has 12 residues. CDR3 amino acids: CATSRDVETQYF. DNA for the CDR3: TGTGCCACCAGCAGAGATGTCGAGACCCAGTACTTC.

V and J are TRBV18 and TRBJ2-2; D ambiguous. This CDR3 comprises 15 residues. Trimming removed 4 bases at V and 2 bases at J, with 11 bases between. The germline gives CDR1 KGHSH, CDR2 LQKENI. The CDR3: CASSLRVLNTGELFF. The DNA for the CDR3 is TGTGCCAGCTCACTACGGGTCCTTAACACCGGGGAGCTGTTTTTT.

This clone is labeled medium-sized. The chain has TRBV10-1 and TRBJ2-2, with TRBD2 identical over 11 bases. From germline, CDR1 is WNHNN and CDR2 SYGVQD (reference sequence). The V segment lost 3 bases and the J segment 1 base; nucleotides outside the gene matches: 4. This CDR3 is 17 amino acids long. The CDR3 is CASSDPGLAGNTGELFF. The CDR3 nucleotides are TGCGCCAGCAGTGACCCCGGACTAGCGGGGAACACCGGGGAGCTGTTTTTT.

The rearrangement joins TRBV5-6 to TRBJ2-4; 7 bases match TRBD2. The V segment lost 4 bases and the J segment 3 bases; nucleotides outside the gene matches: 7. The germline CDR1 and CDR2 sequences are SGHDT and YYEEEE. The CDR3 consists of 15 residues. CDR3 nucleotide sequence: TGTGCCAGCAGCGCCGGGGGGTTTAGCAAAAACATTCAGTACTTC. It translates to CASSAGGFSKNIQYF.

The CDR3 region has the DNA TGCAGCGCGGGAGCTCCCCACGAGCAGTACTTC. It is translated as CSAGAPHEQYF. The V call is TRBV29-1, the J call TRBJ2-7; a possible D gene is TRBD2 (6 bases). V lost 7 bases and J 5 bases, leaving 12 bases between the germline ends. The CDR3 is 11 residues long. Germline CDR1 is SQVTM and CDR2 is ANQGSEA.

This chain connects TRBV10-1 to TRBJ2-3; 8 bases line up with TRBD2. Losses at the gene ends were 6 bases for V and 1 base for J; bases not matched to a gene: 6. The CDR3 covers 15 residues. The germline V gene has CDR1 WNHNN and CDR2 SYGVQD (reference sequence). The CDR3 nucleotides read TGCGCCAGCAGCCATACTAGCGGAGGCACAGATACGCAGTATTTT. Translating gives CASSHTSGGTDTQYF.